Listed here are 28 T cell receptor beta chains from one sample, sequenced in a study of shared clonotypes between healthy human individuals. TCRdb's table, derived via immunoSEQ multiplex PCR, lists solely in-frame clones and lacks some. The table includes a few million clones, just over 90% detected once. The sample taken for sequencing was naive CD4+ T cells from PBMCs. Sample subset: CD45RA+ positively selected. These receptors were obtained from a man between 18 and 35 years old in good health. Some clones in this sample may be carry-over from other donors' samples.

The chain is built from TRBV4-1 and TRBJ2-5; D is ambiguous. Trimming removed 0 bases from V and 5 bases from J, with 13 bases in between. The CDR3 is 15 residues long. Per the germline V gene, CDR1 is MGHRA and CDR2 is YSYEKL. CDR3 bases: TGCGCCAGCAGCCAAGATCAGCCGGGTATGGAGACCCAGTACTTC. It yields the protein CASSQDQPGMETQYF.

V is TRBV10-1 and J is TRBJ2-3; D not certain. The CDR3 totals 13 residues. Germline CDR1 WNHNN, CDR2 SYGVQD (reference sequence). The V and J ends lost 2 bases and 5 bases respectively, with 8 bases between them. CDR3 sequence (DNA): TGCGCCAGCAGTGAGATCGTGGGAGATACGCAGTATTTT. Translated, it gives CASSEIVGDTQYF.

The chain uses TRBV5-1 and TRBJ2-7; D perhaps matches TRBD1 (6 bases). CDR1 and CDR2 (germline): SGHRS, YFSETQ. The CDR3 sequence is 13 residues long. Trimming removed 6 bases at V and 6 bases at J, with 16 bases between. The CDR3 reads CASMGAQVAEQYF. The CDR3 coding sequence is TGCGCCAGCATGGGGGCACAGGTCGCCGAGCAGTACTTC.

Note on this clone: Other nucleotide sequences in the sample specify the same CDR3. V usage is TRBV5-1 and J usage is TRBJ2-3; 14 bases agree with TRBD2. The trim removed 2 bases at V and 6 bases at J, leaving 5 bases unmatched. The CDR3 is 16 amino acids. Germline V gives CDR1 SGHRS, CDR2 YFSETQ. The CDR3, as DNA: TGCGCCAGCAGCTTAGGGACTAGCGGGAGTACTGATACGCAGTATTTT. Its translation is CASSLGTSGSTDTQYF.

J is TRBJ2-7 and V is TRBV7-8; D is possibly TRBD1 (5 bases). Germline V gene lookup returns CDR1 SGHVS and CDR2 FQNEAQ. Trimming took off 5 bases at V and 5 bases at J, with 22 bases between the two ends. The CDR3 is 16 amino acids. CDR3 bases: TGTGCCAGCAGCCCAAATCGTCAGGGATGGTTCCACGAGCAGTACTTC. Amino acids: CASSPNRQGWFHEQYF.

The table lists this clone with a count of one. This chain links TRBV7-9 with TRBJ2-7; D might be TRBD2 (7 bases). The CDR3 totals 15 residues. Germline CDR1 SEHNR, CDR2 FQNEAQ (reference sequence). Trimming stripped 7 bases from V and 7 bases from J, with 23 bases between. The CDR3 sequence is CASTRAGAEIGEQYF. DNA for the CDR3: TGTGCCAGCACCCGGGCGGGGGCCGAAATAGGGGAGCAGTACTTC.

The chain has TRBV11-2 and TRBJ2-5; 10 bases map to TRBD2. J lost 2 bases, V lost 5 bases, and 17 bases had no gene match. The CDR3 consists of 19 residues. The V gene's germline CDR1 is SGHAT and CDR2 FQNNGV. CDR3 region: CASSPTVLAGVVYQETQYF. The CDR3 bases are TGTGCCAGCAGCCCTACCGTCCTAGCGGGAGTTGTTTATCAAGAGACCCAGTACTTC.

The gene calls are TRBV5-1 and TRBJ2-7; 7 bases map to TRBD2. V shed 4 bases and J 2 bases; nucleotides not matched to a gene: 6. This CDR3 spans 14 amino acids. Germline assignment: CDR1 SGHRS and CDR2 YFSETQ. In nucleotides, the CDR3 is TGCGCCAGCAGCCTGCGGGACTACCCCTACGAGCAGTACTTC. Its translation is CASSLRDYPYEQYF.

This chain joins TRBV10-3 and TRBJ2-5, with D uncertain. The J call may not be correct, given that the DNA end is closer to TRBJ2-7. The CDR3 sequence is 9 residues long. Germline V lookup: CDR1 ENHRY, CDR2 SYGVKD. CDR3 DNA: TGTGCCACTGCCTACGAGCAGTACTTC. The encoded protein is CATAYEQYF.

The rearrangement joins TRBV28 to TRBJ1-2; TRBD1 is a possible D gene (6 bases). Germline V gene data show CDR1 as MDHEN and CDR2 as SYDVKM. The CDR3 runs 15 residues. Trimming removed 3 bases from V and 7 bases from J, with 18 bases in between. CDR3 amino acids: CASSFSPGQTAGYTF. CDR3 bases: TGTGCCAGCAGTTTTAGCCCCGGACAGACGGCTGGCTACACCTTC.

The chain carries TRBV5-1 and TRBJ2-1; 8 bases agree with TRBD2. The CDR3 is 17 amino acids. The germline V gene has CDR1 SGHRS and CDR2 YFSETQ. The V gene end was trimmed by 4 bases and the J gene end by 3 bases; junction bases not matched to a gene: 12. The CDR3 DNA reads TGCGCCAGCAGCAGTACGGGTGCGGGAGGAATCTACAATGAGCAGTTCTTC. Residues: CASSSTGAGGIYNEQFF.

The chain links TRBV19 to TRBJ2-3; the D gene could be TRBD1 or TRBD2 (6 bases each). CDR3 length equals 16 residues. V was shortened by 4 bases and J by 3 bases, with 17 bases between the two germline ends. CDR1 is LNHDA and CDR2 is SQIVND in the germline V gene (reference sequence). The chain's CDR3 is CASSNRGLIATDTQYF. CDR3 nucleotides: TGTGCCAGTAGTAATCGGGGGCTAATAGCGACAGATACGCAGTATTTT.

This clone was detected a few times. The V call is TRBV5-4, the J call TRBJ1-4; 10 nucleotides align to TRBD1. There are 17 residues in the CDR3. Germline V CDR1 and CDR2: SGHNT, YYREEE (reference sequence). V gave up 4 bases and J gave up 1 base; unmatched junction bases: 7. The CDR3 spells CASSHGDRGGTNEKLFF. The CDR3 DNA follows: TGTGCCAGCAGCCACGGGGACAGGGGAGGAACTAATGAAAAACTGTTTTTT.

DNA for the CDR3: TGTGCCAGCAGCCCCTCGACAGGGGCCAACTATGGCTACACCTTC. Its protein product is CASSPSTGANYGYTF. The chain joins TRBV5-6 to TRBJ1-2; 8 bases map to TRBD1. CDR3 size: 15 residues. The germline gives CDR1 SGHDT, CDR2 YYEEEE. The trim removed 4 bases at V and 2 bases at J, leaving 7 bases unmatched.

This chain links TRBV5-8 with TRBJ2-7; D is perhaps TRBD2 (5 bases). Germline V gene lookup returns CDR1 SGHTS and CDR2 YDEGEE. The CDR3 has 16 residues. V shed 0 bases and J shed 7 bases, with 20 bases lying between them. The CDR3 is CASSLATVVSPGEQYF. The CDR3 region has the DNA TGTGCCAGCAGCTTGGCGACGGTCGTTTCGCCGGGAGAGCAGTACTTC.

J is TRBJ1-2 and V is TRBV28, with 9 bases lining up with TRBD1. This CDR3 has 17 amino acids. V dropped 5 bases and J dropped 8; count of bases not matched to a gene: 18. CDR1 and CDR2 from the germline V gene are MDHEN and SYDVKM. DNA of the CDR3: TGTGCCAGCAGTCCCCCTTTACCGGGACAGGGAGTTCGCGGCTACACCTTC. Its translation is CASSPPLPGQGVRGYTF.

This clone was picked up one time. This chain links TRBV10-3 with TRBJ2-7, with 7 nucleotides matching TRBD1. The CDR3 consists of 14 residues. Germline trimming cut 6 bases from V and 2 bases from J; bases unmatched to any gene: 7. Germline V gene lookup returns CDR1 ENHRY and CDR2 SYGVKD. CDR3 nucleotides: TGTGCCATCAGGGAACAGGGGAAGACCTACGAGCAGTACTTC. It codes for CAIREQGKTYEQYF.

The DNA of the CDR3 is TGTGCCAGTAGGGACAGGGGACGCAATCAGCCCCAGCATTTT. Protein product: CASRDRGRNQPQHF. The chain is built from TRBV19 and TRBJ1-5; 9 bases agree with TRBD1. Germline trimming cut 6 bases from V and 2 bases from J; bases unmatched to any gene: 2. Germline lookup yields CDR1 LNHDA and CDR2 SQIVND (reference sequence). The CDR3 covers 14 residues.

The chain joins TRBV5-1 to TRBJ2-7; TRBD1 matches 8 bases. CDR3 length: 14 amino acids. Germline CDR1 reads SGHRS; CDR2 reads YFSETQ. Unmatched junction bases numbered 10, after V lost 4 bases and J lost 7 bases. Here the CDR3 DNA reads TGCGCCAGCAGCCAGGGGGCCACCGGGACGGAGCAGTACTTC. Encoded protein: CASSQGATGTEQYF.

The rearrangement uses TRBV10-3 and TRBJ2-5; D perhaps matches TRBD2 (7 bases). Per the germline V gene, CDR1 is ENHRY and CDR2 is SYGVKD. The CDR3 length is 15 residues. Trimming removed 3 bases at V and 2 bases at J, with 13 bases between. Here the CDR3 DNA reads TGTGCCATCAGTGATAGGGGGGGCGGGCAAGAGACCCAGTACTTC. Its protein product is CAISDRGGGQETQYF.

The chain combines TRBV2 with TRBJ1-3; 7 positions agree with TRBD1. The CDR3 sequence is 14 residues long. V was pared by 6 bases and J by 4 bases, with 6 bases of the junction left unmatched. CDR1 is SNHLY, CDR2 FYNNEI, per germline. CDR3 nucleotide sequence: TGTGCCAGCAGCGCGGGAGGGGGCGGAAACACCATATATTTT. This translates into CASSAGGGGNTIYF. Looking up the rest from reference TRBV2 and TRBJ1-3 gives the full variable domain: EPEVTQTPSHQVTQMGQEVILRCVPISNHLYFYWYRQILGQKVEFLVSFYNNEISEKSEIFDDQFSVERPDGSNFTLKIRSTKLEDSAMYFCASSAGGGGNTIYFGEGSWLTVV.

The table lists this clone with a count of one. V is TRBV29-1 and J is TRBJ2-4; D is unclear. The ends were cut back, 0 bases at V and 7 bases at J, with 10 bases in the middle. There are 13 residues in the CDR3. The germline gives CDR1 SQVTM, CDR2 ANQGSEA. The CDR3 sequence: CSVEERLENIQYF. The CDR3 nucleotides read TGCAGCGTTGAAGAAAGGCTAGAGAACATTCAGTACTTC. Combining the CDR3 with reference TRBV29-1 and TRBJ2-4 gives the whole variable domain SAVISQKPSRDICQRGTSLTIQCQVDSQVTMMFWYRQQPGQSLTLIATANQGSEATYESGFVIDKFPISRPNLTFSTLTVSNMSPEDSSIYLCSVEERLENIQYFGAGTRLSVL.

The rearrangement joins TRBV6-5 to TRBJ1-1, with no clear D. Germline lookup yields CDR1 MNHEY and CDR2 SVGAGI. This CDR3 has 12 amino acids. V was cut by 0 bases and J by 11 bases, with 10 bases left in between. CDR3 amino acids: CASSYSTTWAFF. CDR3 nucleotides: TGTGCCAGCAGTTACTCGACGACTTGGGCTTTCTTT.

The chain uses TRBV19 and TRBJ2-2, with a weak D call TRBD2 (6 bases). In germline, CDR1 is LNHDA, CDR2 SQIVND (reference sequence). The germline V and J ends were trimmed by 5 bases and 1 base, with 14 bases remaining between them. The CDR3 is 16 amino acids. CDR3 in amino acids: CASSVLATMNTGELFF. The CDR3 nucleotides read TGTGCCAGTAGTGTTCTAGCGACCATGAACACCGGGGAGCTGTTTTTT.

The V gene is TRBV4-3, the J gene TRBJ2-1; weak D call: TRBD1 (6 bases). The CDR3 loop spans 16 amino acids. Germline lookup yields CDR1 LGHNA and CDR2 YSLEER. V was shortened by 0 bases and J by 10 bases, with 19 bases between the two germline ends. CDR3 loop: CASSQDMTGRAGEQFF. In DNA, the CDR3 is TGCGCCAGCAGCCAAGACATGACAGGCCGGGCCGGAGAGCAGTTCTTC.

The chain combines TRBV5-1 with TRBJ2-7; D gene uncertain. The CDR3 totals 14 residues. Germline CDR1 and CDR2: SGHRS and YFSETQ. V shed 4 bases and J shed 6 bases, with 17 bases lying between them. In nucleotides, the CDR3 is TGCGCCAGCAGCCGCCAAGTCGGCCCTGGCGAGCAGTACTTC. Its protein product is CASSRQVGPGEQYF.

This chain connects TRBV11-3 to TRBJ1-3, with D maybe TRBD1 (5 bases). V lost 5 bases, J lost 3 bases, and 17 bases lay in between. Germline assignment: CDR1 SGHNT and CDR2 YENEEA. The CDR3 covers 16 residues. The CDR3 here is CASSPVLGGFGNTIYF. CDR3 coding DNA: TGTGCCAGCAGCCCCGTTTTGGGGGGATTTGGAAACACCATATATTTT.

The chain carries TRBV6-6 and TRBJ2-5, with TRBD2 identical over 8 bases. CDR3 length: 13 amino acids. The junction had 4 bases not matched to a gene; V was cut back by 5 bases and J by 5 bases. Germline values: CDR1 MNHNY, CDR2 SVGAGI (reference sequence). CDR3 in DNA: TGTGCCAGCAGTCGCCCGGGGGGGGAGACCCAGTACTTC. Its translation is CASSRPGGETQYF.